A selection of T cell receptor beta chains follows, all from one sample in a study of CD8+CD57+ T cells in acquired aplastic anemia. TCRdb redid the calling of the reads with MiXCR, one entry per CDR3 protein. The table has roughly 58,000 distinct CDR3 sequences, 45% to 70% seen once. The material sequenced was sorted CD4+, CD8+, or CD8+CD57+ T cells (not recorded which) from PBMCs. These receptors came from a human donor in good health, serving as a control. The CDR3 runs from the conserved cysteine through the conserved F or W. The D gene is left open where the match is weak. Clone size is given for some rows only: seen once, a few or many times, or a class if the clone is expanded.

TRBJ2-7,TRBD1,-,TRBV10-3,TGTGCCATCAGTTCGGTCACAGCCAGGGGGTCATACGAGCAGTACTTC,CAISSVTARGSYEQYF
TRBJ2-1,-,many,TRBV12-3/TRBV12-4,TGTGCCAGCAGCGATGCGGGCTTACTTTACAATGAGCAGTTCTTC,CASSDAGLLYNEQFF
TRBJ1-1,-,once,TRBV10-3,TGTGCCATCCATTCGGACGGGGGGGAAGCTTTCTTT,CAIHSDGGEAFF
TRBJ2-1,TRBD2,-,TRBV7-3,TGTGCCAGCAGCTCCGGGACTAGCGGGACCTACAATGAGCAGTTCTTC,CASSSGTSGTYNEQFF
TRBJ1-6,-,-,TRBV2,TGTGCCAGCAGTGAATTTATTCCAGGGTACTTT,CASSEFIPGYF
TRBJ2-2,-,-,TRBV30,TGTGCCTGGAACCCCTCGAGGACAGTCAACACCGGGGAGCTGTTTTTT,CAWNPSRTVNTGELFF
TRBJ2-1,TRBD2,-,TRBV29-1,TGCAGCGTCGTGACTAGCGGGACAGGGACCAATGAGCAGTTCTTC,CSVVTSGTGTNEQFF
TRBJ2-5,TRBD1,many,TRBV5-8,TGTGCCAGCAGAAGGACAGGGGAAGGGACCCAGTACTTC,CASRRTGEGTQYF
TRBJ2-5,TRBD1,many,TRBV6-5,TGTGCCAGCAGTTATGGGACAGGGGTGTTCGGAGAGACCCAGTACTTC,CASSYGTGVFGETQYF
TRBJ2-7,-,-,TRBV30,TGTGCCTGGAGTGAACAGGCCCTAAGCTATGAGCAGTACTTC,CAWSEQALSYEQYF
TRBJ1-6,-,-,TRBV10-2,TGCGCCAGCAGATTGGACCGGGACGGTTCACCCCTCCACTTT,CASRLDRDGSPLHF
TRBJ1-1,-,many,TRBV14,TGTGCCAGCAGCCAAGATCTTTACAAAAATGAAGCTTTCTTT,CASSQDLYKNEAFF
TRBJ2-3,-,many,TRBV5-1,TGCGCCAGCAGCTACGGACAGACAGATACGCAGTATTTT,CASSYGQTDTQYF
TRBJ2-7,TRBD1,-,TRBV10-2,TGCGCCAGCCGACCCGGGACAGTACTCTACGAGCAGTACTTC,CASRPGTVLYEQYF
TRBJ2-7,TRBD2,-,TRBV19,TGTGCCAGTAGCCTTAGCGGGTTTGGCGAGCAGTACTTC,CASSLSGFGEQYF
TRBJ2-7,TRBD2,once,TRBV10-2,TGCGCCAGCGGGAGACTAGCGGGAGCGTCCTACGAGCAGTACTTC,CASGRLAGASYEQYF
TRBJ1-5,-,-,TRBV6-1,TGTGCCAGCACCCCGCGGGCAACGGGGGGGTATAGCAATCAGCCCCAGCATTTT,CASTPRATGGYSNQPQHF
TRBJ2-7,TRBD1,-,TRBV15,TGTGCCACCAGCAGAGATAGGACAGGGGGGTACGGGCAGTACTTC,CATSRDRTGGYGQYF
TRBJ2-1,-,-,TRBV29-1,TGCAGCGTTGAAGGGGTGACCGGGATGGTAAATGAGCAGTTCTTC,CSVEGVTGMVNEQFF
TRBJ1-1,-,-,TRBV29-1,TGCAGCGTGAGGGCTCAGGGCGGCACTGAAGCTTTCTTT,CSVRAQGGTEAFF
TRBJ1-2,-,many,TRBV12-3/TRBV12-4,TGTGCCAGCAGTGTCTCCCAGCGGGAGCCCTATGGCTACACCTTC,CASSVSQREPYGYTF
TRBJ1-1,-,-,TRBV19,TGTGCCAGTAGTATAAAGGCTATGAACACTGAAGCTTTCTTT,CASSIKAMNTEAFF
TRBJ2-5,-,-,TRBV24-1,TGTGCCACCAGTGGGACGGATGGCGGGACTGCCCGGAGAGAGACCCAGTACTTC,CATSGTDGGTARRETQYF
TRBJ2-1,TRBD2,few,TRBV3-1,TGTGCCAGCAGTTCACCGGGACTAGCGGGAGGGATTCGAAATGAGCAGTTCTTC,CASSSPGLAGGIRNEQFF
TRBJ1-1,-,many,TRBV7-8,TGTGCCAGCAGCTTAGTGGGGAGGGTAGCTGAAGCTTTCTTT,CASSLVGRVAEAFF
TRBJ1-1,TRBD1,-,TRBV10-3,TGTGCCATCAGTGAAGGACAGGGGATGAGCACTGAAGCTTTCTTT,CAISEGQGMSTEAFF
TRBJ2-7,-,-,TRBV7-9,TGTGCCAGCAGCCCGACAACCTATGATAACGAGCAGTACTTC,CASSPTTYDNEQYF
TRBJ1-4,-,-,TRBV7-7,TGTGCTAGCAGCTTAAACCGGAATGAAAAACTGTTTTTT,CASSLNRNEKLFF
TRBJ2-6,-,-,TRBV29-1,TGCAGCGTTGGCATGGCAGGGGTGAACACTGAAGCTTTC,CSVGMAGVNTEAF
TRBJ2-7,-,-,TRBV4-3,TGCGCCAGCAGCATCAGGGTTTCCTACGAGCAGTACTTC,CASSIRVSYEQYF
TRBJ2-7,-,-,TRBV5-1,TGCGCCAGCAGCGTAGCCCTAGTGGGAGACTACGAGCAGTACTTC,CASSVALVGDYEQYF
TRBJ1-1,TRBD1,-,TRBV29-1,TGCAGCGTGGCCGGACAGGCGAACACTGAAGCTTTCTTT,CSVAGQANTEAFF
TRBJ1-5,-,-,TRBV6-1,TGTGCCAGCAGCTTAGCGTCCGGGGGGCAGCCCCAGCATTTT,CASSLASGGQPQHF
TRBJ1-1,-,-,TRBV15,TGTGCCACCCTTTCGGGGGGCGCGTTAACTGAAGCTTTCTTT,CATLSGGALTEAFF
TRBJ1-1,TRBD1,-,TRBV20-1,TGCAGTGCTACCAGGGGGGCGAACATTGAAGCCTTCTTT,CSATRGANIEAFF
TRBJ2-3,TRBD1,many,TRBV14,TGTGCCAGCAGCCAAGAGCTACGACAGGGGGTCACAGATACGCAGTATTTT,CASSQELRQGVTDTQYF
TRBJ1-2,-,-,TRBV10-3,TGTGCCATCAGTGATGGGGGTCGGGGGGGAGACTATGGCTACACCTTC,CAISDGGRGGDYGYTF
TRBJ2-1,-,-,TRBV5-1,TGCGCCAGCACCGAACAGGGATGGAATGAGCAGTTCTTC,CASTEQGWNEQFF
TRBJ1-5,TRBD1,once,TRBV24-1,TGTGCCACCAGTGGGACAGGGTACAGTCAGCCCCAGCACTTT,CATSGTGYSQPQHF
TRBJ2-1,-,-,TRBV4-2,TGTGCCAGCAGCCAACCTAACGGAGGAGGAGAGGAGCAGTTCTTC,CASSQPNGGGEEQFF
TRBJ2-7,TRBD1,-,TRBV25-1,TGTGCCAGCAGTGACTCGGGACAGGGCCTTACCGGGGAGCAGTACTTC,CASSDSGQGLTGEQYF
TRBJ2-7,TRBD1,many,TRBV12-3/TRBV12-4,TGTGCCAGCAGTTTGGGACAGGGAGGGATTACAGTTGGGGGGGAGCAGTACTTC,CASSLGQGGITVGGEQYF
TRBJ2-7,-,many,TRBV6-5,TGTGCCAGCAGTTCGGGACAGCGGGTCTCCTACGAGCAGTACTTC,CASSSGQRVSYEQYF
TRBJ2-5,-,-,TRBV14,TGTGCCAGCAGCCAACAGGGAGAGACCCAGTACTTC,CASSQQGETQYF
TRBJ2-3,TRBD1,-,TRBV29-1,TGCAGCCAAGAACTAACAGGGGCGCAGGCAGATACGCAGTATTTT,CSQELTGAQADTQYF
TRBJ2-1,-,many,TRBV30,TGTGCCTGGAGGGACTTCTTATCGGGTGAGCAGTTCTTC,CAWRDFLSGEQFF
TRBJ1-1,TRBD1,-,TRBV5-1,TGCGCCAGCAGCCCGAAGACAGGGTTGGCGAACACTGAAGCTTTCTTT,CASSPKTGLANTEAFF
TRBJ1-1,-,-,TRBV2,TGTGCCAGCGAGGGGCAGAACACTGAAGCTTTCTTT,CASEGQNTEAFF
TRBJ1-2,-,-,TRBV19,TGTGCCAGTAGTATAGTGATGGGTCCCTATGGCTACACCTTC,CASSIVMGPYGYTF
TRBJ2-7,-,-,TRBV11-1,TGTGCCAGCAGCTTAGGGAATCCAGGGGGGCCGGGGGAGCAGTACTTC,CASSLGNPGGPGEQYF
TRBJ2-3,TRBD2,many,TRBV27,TGTGCCAGCAGACTAGCGGGAGGGCCTAGAGATACGCAGTATTTT,CASRLAGGPRDTQYF
TRBJ2-1,-,many,TRBV4-2,TGTGCCAGCAGCCAAGCTCCTGGACTCAATGAGCAGTTCTTC,CASSQAPGLNEQFF
TRBJ2-7,-,-,TRBV2,TGTGCCAGCAGTGAAGCGCTCACCGCCTACGAGCAGTACTTC,CASSEALTAYEQYF
TRBJ2-7,TRBD1,-,TRBV6-1,TGTGCCAGCAGTCCCAGGACAGGGATCTCCTACGAGCAGTACTTC,CASSPRTGISYEQYF
TRBJ2-6,-,-,TRBV2,TGTGCCAGCACCTATAGTGGGGCCAACGTCCTGACTTTC,CASTYSGANVLTF
TRBJ1-2,-,many,TRBV28,TGTGCCAGCAGTCTCTGGGAGGGTTTTTATGGCTACACCTTC,CASSLWEGFYGYTF
TRBJ2-5,TRBD2,-,TRBV10-3,TGTGCCACCTCCCTAGCGGGTCGATACCAAGAGACCCAGTACTTC,CATSLAGRYQETQYF
TRBJ2-3,TRBD2,many,TRBV7-8,TGTGCCAGCAGCCCAATGGGACTAGCGGGAGAAACGCAGTATTTT,CASSPMGLAGETQYF
TRBJ2-5,-,many,TRBV3-1,TGTGCCAGCAGCCAAGAGTACGGCAGGCAAGAGACCCAGTACTTC,CASSQEYGRQETQYF